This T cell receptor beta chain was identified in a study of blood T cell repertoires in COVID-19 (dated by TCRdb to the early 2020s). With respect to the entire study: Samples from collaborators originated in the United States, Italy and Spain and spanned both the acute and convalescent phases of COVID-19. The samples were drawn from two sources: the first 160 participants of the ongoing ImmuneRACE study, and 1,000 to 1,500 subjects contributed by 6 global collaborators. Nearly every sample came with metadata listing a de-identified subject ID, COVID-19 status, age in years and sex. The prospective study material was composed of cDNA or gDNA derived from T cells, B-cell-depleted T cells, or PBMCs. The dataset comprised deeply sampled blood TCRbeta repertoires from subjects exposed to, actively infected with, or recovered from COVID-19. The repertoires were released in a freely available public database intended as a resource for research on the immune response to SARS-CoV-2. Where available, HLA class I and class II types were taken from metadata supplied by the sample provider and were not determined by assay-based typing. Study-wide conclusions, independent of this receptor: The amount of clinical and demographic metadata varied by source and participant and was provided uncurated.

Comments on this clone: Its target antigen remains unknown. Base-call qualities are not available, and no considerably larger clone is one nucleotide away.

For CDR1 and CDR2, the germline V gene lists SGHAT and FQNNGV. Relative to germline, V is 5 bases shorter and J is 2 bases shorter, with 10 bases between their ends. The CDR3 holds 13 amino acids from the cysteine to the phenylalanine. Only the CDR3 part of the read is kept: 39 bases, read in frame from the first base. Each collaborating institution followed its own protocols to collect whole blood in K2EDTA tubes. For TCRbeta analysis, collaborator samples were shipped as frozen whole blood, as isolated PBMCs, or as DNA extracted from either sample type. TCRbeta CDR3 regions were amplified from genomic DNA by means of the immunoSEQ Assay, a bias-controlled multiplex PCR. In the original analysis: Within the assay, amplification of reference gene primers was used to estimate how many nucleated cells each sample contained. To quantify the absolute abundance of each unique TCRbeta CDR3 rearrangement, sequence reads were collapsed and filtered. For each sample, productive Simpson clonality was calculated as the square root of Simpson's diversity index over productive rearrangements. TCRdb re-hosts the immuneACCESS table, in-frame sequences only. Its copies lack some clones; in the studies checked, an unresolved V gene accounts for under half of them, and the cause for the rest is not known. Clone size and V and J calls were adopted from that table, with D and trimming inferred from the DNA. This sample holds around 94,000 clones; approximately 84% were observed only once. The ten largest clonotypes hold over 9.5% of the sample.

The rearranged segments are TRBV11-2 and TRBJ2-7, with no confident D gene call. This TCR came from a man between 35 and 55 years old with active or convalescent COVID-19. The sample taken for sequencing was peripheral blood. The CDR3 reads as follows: CASSPQSPYEQYF. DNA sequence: TGTGCCAGCAGCCCGCAGTCTCCCTACGAGCAGTACTTC. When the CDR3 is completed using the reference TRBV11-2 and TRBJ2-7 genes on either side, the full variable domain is EAGVAQSPRYKIIEKRQSVAFWCNPISGHATLYWYQQILGQGPKLLIQFQNNGVVDDSQLPKDRFSAERLKGVDSTLKIQPAKLEDSAVYLCASSPQSPYEQYFGPGTRLTVT.